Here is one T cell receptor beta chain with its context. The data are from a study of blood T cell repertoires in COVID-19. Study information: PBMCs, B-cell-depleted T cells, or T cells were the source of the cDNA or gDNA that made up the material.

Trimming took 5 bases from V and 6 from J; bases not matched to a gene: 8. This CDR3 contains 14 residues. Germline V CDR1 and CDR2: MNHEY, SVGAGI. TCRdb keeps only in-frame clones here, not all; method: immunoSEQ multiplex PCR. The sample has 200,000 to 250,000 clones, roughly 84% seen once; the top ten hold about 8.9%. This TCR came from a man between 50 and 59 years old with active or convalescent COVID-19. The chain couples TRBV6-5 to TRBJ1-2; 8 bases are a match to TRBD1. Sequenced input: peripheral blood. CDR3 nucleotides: TGTGCCAGCAGTCGGACAGGGTGGGATGATGGCTACACCTTC. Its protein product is CASSRTGWDDGYTF.